Shown below are 7 T cell receptor beta chains from a single sample sequenced in a study of tumor T cells in aggressive B-cell lymphoma. The data were produced by immunoSEQ multiplex PCR, yet TCRdb's version contains in-frame clones alone and is incomplete. Found here are 2,000 to 2,500 clones, roughly 90% of them singletons; the top ten hold 5.5% to 8.5%. Input material: tumor tissue. The origin of the receptors is an adult with diffuse large B cell lymphoma.

In the case of this clone: A junction boundary mismatches the germline segment, possibly from a read error. The V gene is TRBV6-1, the J gene TRBJ1-2; no reliable D call. The V gene's germline CDR1 is MNHNS and CDR2 SASEGT. The CDR3 totals 13 residues. The CDR3 region has the DNA TGTGCCAGCAGTGAAGCCGGAAACTATAGCTACACCTTC. Its protein is CASSEAGNYSYTF.

The CDR3: CAWSWTSAGELFF. CDR3 coding DNA: TGTGCCTGGTCTTGGACTAGCGCCGGGGAGCTGTTTTTT. J is TRBJ2-2 and V is TRBV30; 9 nucleotides line up with TRBD2. There are 13 residues in the CDR3. Germline CDR1 is GTSNPN and CDR2 is SVGIG (reference sequence). The junction had 4 bases not matched to a gene; V was cut back by 5 bases and J by 6 bases.

The chain combines TRBV21-1 with TRBJ2-3; the DNA was not used to check the table's D call, TRBD2. TRBV21-1 is deemed a pseudogene. This CDR3 comprises 11 residues. The CDR3 DNA follows: TGTGCCAGCAGCAATGCGGATACGCAGTATTTT. Its protein is CASSNADTQYF.

Concerning this clone itself: One end of the junction fails to match germline, which may point to a read error. This CDR3 reads CASSYSGQGGYTF. The DNA for the CDR3 is TGTGCCAGCAGTTACTCGGGGCAGGGCGGCTACACCTTT. This rearrangement joins TRBV6-5 to TRBJ1-2, with D possibly being TRBD1 (5 bases). CDR1 MNHEY and CDR2 SVGAGI come from the germline V gene. This CDR3 spans 13 amino acids.

This rearrangement joins TRBV6-1 to TRBJ1-5; D remains unclear. Germline V gene data show CDR1 as MNHNS and CDR2 as SASEGT. There are 15 residues in the CDR3. Trimming stripped 6 bases from V and 3 bases from J, with 15 bases between. Here the CDR3 reads CASRAWRASNQPQHF. In nucleotides, the CDR3 is TGTGCCAGCAGGGCCTGGAGAGCCTCCAATCAGCCCCAGCATTTT.

The V gene is TRBV28, the J gene TRBJ2-7; TRBD1 is a possible D gene (6 bases). Germline V gene sequence: CDR1 MDHEN, CDR2 SYDVKM. V shed 6 bases and J shed 5 bases, with 17 bases lying between them. The CDR3 spans 14 residues. Written as DNA, the CDR3 is TGTGCCAGCAGGCGCGCAGGGGCTCCTCACGAGCAGTACTTC. The encoded protein is CASRRAGAPHEQYF.

In regard to this clone: Sequence at one end of the junction differs from germline and may be a read error. The V gene is TRBV18, the J gene TRBJ2-3; tentative D call: TRBD2 (6 bases). Germline-derived CDR1 and CDR2 are KGHSH and LQKENI. This CDR3 comprises 16 residues. The CDR3 DNA is TGTGCTAGCTCACCATCGTTAGCGGAAGCCCCAGATACGCAGTATTTT. Translation: CASSPSLAEAPDTQYF.